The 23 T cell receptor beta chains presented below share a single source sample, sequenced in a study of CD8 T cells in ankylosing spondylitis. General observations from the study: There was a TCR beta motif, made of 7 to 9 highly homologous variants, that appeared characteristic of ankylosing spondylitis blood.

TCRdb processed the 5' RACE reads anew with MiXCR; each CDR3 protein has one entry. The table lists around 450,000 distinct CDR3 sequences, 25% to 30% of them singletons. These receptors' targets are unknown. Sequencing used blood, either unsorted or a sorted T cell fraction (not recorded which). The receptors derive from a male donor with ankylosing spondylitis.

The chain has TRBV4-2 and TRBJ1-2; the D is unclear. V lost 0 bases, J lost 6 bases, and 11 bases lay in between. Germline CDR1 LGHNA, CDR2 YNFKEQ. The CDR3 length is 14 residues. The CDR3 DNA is TGTGCCAGCAGCCAAGATAACAGACTTGATGGCTACACCTTC. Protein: CASSQDNRLDGYTF.

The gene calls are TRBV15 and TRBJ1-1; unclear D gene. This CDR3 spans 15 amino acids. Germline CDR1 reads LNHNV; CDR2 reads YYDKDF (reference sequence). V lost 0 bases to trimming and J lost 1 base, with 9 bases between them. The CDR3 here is CATSRDRWENTEAFF. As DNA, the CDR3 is TGTGCCACCAGCAGAGATCGGTGGGAGAACACTGAAGCTTTCTTT.

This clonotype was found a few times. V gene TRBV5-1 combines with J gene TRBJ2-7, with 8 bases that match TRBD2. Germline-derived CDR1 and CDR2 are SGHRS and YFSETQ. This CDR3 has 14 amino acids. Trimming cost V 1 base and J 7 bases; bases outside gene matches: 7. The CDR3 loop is CASSLSAGEREQYF. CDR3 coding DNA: TGCGCCAGCAGCTTGTCAGCGGGAGAGCGTGAGCAGTACTTC.

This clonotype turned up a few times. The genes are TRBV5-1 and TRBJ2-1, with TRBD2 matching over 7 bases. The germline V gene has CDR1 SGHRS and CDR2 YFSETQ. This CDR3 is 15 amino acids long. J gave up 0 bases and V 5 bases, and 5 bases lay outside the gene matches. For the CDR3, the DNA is TGCGCCAGCAGAGCGGGGTTGAGCTCCTACAATGAGCAGTTCTTC. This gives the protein CASRAGLSSYNEQFF. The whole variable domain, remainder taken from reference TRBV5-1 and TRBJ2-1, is KAGVTQTPRYLIKTRGQQVTLSCSPISGHRSVSWYQQTPGQGLQFLFEYFSETQRNKGNFPGRFSGRQFSNSRSEMNVSTLELGDSALYLCASRAGLSSYNEQFFGPGTRLTVL.

CDR3 nucleotides: TGCAGCGTTGAAGCGGCTGGGTGGGGGGGAGGTGAAGCTTTCTTT. Residues: CSVEAAGWGGGEAFF. J is TRBJ1-1 and V is TRBV29-1, with TRBD1 as a possible D gene (5 bases). The CDR3 contains 15 residues. Germline loops: CDR1 SQVTM, CDR2 ANQGSEA. The V and J ends lost 1 base and 7 bases respectively, with 19 bases between them.

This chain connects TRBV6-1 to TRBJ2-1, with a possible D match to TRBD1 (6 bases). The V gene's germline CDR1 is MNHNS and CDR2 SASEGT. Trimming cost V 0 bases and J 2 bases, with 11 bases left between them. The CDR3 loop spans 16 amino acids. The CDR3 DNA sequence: TGTGCCAGCAGTGAAGCCAACAGGGCTGCCTACAATGAGCAGTTCTTC. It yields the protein CASSEANRAAYNEQFF.

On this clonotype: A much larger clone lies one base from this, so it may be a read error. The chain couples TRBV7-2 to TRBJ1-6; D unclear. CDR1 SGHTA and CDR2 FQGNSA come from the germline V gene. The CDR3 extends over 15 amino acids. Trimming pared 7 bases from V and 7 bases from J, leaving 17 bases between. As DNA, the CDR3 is TGTGCCAGCATTCCTAATGGGAGTCGGAATTCACCCCTCCACTTT. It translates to CASIPNGSRNSPLHF.

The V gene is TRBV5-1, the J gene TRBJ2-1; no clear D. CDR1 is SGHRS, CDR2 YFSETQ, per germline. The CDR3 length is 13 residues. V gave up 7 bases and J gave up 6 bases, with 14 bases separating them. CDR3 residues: CASGEGWGNEQFF. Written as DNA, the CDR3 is TGCGCCAGCGGCGAAGGATGGGGCAATGAGCAGTTCTTC. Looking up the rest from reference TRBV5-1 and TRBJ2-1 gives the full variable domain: KAGVTQTPRYLIKTRGQQVTLSCSPISGHRSVSWYQQTPGQGLQFLFEYFSETQRNKGNFPGRFSGRQFSNSRSEMNVSTLELGDSALYLCASGEGWGNEQFFGPGTRLTVL.

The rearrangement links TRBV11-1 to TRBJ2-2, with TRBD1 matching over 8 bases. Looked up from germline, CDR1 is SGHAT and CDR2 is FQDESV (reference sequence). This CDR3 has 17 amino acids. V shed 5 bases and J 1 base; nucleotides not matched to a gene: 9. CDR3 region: CASSPGPDRENTGELFF. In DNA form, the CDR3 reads TGTGCCAGCAGCCCGGGCCCGGACAGGGAGAACACCGGGGAGCTGTTTTTT.

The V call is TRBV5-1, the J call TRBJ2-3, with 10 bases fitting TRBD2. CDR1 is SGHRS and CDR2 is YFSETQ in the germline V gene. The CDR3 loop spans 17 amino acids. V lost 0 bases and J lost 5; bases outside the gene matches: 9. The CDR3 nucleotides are TGCGCCAGCAGCTTGGGACAGCGGGAGGGCCTCGTAGATACGCAGTATTTT. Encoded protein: CASSLGQREGLVDTQYF. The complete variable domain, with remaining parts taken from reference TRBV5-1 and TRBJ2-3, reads KAGVTQTPRYLIKTRGQQVTLSCSPISGHRSVSWYQQTPGQGLQFLFEYFSETQRNKGNFPGRFSGRQFSNSRSEMNVSTLELGDSALYLCASSLGQREGLVDTQYFGPGTRLTVL.

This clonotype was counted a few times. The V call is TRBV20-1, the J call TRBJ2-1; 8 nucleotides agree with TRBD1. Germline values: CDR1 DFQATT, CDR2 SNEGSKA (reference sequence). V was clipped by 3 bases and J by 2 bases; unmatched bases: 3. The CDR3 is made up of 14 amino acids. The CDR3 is CSARDRVPYNEQFF. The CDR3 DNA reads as TGCAGTGCTAGGGACAGGGTCCCCTACAATGAGCAGTTCTTC.

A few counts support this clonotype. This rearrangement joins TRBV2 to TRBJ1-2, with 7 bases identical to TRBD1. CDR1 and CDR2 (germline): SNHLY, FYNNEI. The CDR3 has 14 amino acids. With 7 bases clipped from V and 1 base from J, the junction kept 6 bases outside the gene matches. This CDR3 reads CASTGTAFNYGYTF. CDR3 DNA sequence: TGTGCCAGCACCGGGACAGCTTTTAACTATGGCTACACCTTC.

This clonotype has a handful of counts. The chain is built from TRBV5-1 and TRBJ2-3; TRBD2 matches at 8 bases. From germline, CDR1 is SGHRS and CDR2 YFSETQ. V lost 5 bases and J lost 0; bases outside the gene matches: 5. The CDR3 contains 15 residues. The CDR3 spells CASRFSGTSTDTQYF. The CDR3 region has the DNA TGCGCCAGCAGGTTTAGCGGGACTAGCACAGATACGCAGTATTTT.

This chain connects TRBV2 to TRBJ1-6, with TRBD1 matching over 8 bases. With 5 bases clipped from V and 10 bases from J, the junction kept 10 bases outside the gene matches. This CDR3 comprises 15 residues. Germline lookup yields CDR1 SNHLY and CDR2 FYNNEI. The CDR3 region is CASSPQGAQGSPLHF. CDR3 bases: TGTGCCAGCAGTCCCCAGGGGGCGCAAGGATCACCCCTCCACTTT. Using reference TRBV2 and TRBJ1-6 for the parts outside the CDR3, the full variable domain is EPEVTQTPSHQVTQMGQEVILRCVPISNHLYFYWYRQILGQKVEFLVSFYNNEISEKSEIFDDQFSVERPDGSNFTLKIRSTKLEDSAMYFCASSPQGAQGSPLHFGNGTRLTVT.

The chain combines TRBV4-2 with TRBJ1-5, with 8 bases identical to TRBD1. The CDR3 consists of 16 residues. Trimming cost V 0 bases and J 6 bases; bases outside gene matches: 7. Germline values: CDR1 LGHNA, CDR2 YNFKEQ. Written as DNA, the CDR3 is TGTGCCAGCAGCCAAGAACCGCACAGGGGGTTTCAGCCCCAGCATTTT. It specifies CASSQEPHRGFQPQHF.

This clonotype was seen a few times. CDR3 sequence reads: CASTMVDQTNEQFF. In DNA, the CDR3 is TGTGCCAGCACCATGGTTGACCAAACGAATGAGCAGTTCTTC. V and J are TRBV7-9 and TRBJ2-1; D not resolved. Trimming removed 7 bases from V and 7 bases from J, with 17 bases in between. The CDR3 contains 14 residues. Per germline, CDR1 SEHNR and CDR2 FQNEAQ (reference sequence).

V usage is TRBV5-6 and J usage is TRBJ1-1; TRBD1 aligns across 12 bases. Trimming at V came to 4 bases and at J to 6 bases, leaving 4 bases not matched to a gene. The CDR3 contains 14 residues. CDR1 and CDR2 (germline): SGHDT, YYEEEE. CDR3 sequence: CASSLRDRGPEAFF. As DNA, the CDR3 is TGTGCCAGCAGCCTCCGGGACAGGGGGCCTGAAGCTTTCTTT. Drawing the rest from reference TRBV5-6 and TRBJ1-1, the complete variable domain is DAGVTQSPTHLIKTRGQQVTLRCSPKSGHDTVSWYQQALGQGPQFIFQYYEEEERQRGNFPDRFSGHQFPNYSSELNVNALLLGDSALYLCASSLRDRGPEAFFGQGTRLTVV.

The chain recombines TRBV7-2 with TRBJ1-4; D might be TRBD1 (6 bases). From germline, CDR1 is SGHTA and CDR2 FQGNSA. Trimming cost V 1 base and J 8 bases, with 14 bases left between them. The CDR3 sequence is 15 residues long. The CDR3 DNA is TGTGCCAGCAGCTTAGTGGACTCCGGACAGGAAAAACTGTTTTTT. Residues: CASSLVDSGQEKLFF.

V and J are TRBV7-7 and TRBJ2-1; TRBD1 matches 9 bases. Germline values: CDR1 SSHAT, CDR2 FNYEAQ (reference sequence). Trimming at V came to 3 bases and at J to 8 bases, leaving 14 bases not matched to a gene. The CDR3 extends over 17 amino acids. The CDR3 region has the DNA TGTGCCAGCAGCTTTACTGCCTCGGGACAGGGAGGCCATGAGCAGTTCTTC. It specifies CASSFTASGQGGHEQFF.

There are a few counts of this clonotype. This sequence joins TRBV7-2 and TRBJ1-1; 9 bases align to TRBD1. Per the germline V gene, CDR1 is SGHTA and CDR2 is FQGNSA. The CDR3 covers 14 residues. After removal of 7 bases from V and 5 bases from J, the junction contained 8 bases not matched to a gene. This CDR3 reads CASTWTGEETEAFF. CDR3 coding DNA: TGTGCCAGCACCTGGACAGGGGAAGAGACTGAAGCTTTCTTT.

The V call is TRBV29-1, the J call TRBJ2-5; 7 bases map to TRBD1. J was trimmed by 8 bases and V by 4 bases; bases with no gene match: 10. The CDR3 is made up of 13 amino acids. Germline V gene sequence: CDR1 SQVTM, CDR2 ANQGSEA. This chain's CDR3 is CSVVWQGDGTQYF. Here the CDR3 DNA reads TGCAGCGTTGTTTGGCAGGGGGACGGAACCCAGTACTTC.

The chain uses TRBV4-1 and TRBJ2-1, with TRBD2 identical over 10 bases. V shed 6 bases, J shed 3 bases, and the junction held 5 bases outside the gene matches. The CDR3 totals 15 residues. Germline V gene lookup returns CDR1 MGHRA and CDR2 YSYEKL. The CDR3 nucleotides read TGCGCCAGCAGTCACCTAGCGGGAGTCTACAATGAGCAGTTCTTC. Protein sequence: CASSHLAGVYNEQFF.

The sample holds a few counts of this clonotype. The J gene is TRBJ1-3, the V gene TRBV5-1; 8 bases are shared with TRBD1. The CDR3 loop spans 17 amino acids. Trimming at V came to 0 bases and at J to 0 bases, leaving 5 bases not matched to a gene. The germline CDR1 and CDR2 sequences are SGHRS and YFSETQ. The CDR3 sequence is CASSLEGTGYSGNTIYF. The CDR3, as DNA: TGCGCCAGCAGCTTGGAGGGGACAGGTTACTCTGGAAACACCATATATTTT.